The present TCR beta chain was sequenced within a study of T cell changes during pregnancy in multiple sclerosis. Repertoires were generated with immunoSEQ multiplex PCR, while TCRdb's copy carries only in-frame clones and drops some. The sample records some 70,000 clones, 88% being singletons. This clone was detected once. The ends were cut back, 3 bases at V and 0 bases at J, with 14 bases in the middle. This CDR3 spans 16 amino acids. Germline V gene data show CDR1 as LNHDA and CDR2 as SQIVND (reference sequence). The source was peripheral blood, collected before pregnancy. The rearrangement joins TRBV19 to TRBJ1-1, with D possibly matching TRBD1 (5 bases). The clonotype comes from a female donor with multiple sclerosis, enrolled in a pregnancy study. In DNA form, the CDR3 reads TGTGCCAGTAGTATGATGGGGCGACATTTGAACACTGAAGCTTTCTTT. It encodes CASSMMGRHLNTEAFF.